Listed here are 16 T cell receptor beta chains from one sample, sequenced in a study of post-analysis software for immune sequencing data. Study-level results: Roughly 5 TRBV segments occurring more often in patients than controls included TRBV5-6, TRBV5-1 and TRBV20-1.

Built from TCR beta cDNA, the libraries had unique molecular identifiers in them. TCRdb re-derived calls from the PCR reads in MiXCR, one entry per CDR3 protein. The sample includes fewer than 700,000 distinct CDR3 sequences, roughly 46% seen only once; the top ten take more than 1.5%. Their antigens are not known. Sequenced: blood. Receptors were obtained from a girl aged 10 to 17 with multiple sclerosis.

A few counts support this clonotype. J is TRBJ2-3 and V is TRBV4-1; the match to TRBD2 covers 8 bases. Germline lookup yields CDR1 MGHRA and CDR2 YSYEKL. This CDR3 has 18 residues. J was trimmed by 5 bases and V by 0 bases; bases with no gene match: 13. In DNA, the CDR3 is TGCGCCAGCAGCCAAGATATGAGCGGGAGTGCGGGGATAGATACGCAGTATTTT. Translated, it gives CASSQDMSGSAGIDTQYF.

The CDR3 region is CASSYKESSYNEQFF. The CDR3, as DNA: TGTGCCAGTAGTTATAAGGAAAGCTCCTACAATGAGCAGTTCTTC. V and J are TRBV19 and TRBJ2-1; D gene uncertain. CDR1 and CDR2 from the germline V gene are LNHDA and SQIVND (reference sequence). The CDR3 is 15 amino acids. V gave up 5 bases and J gave up 0 bases, with 11 bases separating them.

CDR3 coding DNA: TGCAGTGCTCCTAGAAGGGTAGCGGGAGGTACCGGGGAGCTGTTTTTT. Its translation is CSAPRRVAGGTGELFF. The J gene is TRBJ2-2, the V gene TRBV20-1, with 10 bases lining up with TRBD2. With 5 bases clipped from V and 5 bases from J, the junction kept 11 bases outside the gene matches. Germline V gene sequence: CDR1 DFQATT, CDR2 SNEGSKA (reference sequence). This CDR3 is 16 amino acids long.

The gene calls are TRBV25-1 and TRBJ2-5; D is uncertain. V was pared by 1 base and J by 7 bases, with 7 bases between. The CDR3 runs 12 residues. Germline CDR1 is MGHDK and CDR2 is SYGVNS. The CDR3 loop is CASSESLATQYF. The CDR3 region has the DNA TGTGCCAGCAGTGAATCCTTGGCGACCCAGTACTTC.

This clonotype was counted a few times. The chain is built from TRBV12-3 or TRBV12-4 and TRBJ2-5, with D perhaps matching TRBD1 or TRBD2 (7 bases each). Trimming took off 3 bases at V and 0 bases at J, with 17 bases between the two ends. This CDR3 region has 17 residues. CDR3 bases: TGTGCCAGCAGTTTTCAGGGGGAGGGGGTGTACCAAGAGACCCAGTACTTC. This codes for CASSFQGEGVYQETQYF.

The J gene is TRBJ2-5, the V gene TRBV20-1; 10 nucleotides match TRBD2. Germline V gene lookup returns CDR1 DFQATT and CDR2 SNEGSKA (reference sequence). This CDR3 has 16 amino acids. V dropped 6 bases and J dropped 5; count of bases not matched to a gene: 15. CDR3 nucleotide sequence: TGCAGTGCCCCAAAGGGAACTAGCGGGGTTTGGGAGACCCAGTACTTC. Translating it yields CSAPKGTSGVWETQYF.

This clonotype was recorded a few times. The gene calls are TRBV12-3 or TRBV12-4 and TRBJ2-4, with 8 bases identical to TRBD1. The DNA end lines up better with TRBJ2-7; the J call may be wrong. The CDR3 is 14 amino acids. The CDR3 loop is CASRRQGNFYEQYF. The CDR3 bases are TGTGCCAGCAGACGACAGGGGAATTTCTACGAGCAGTACTTC.

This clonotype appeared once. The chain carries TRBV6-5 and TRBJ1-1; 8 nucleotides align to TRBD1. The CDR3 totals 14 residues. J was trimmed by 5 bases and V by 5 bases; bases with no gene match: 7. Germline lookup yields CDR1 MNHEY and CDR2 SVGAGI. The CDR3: CASSTQGARTEAFF. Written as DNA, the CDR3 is TGTGCCAGCAGTACCCAGGGGGCGCGAACTGAAGCTTTCTTT.

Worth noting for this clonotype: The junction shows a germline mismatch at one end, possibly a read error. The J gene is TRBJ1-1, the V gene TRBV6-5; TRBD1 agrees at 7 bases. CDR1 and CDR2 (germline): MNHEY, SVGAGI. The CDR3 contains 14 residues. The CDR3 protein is CASSYDRAYTEAFF. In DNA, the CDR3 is TGTGCCAGCAGTTACGACAGGGCATACACCGAAGCTTTCTTT.

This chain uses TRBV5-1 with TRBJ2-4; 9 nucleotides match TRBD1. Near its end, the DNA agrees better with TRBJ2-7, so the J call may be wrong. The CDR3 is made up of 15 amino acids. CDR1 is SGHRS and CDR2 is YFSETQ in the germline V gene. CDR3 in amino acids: CASNYRDRVSHEQYF. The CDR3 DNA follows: TGCGCCAGCAACTACCGGGACAGGGTTTCCCACGAGCAGTACTTC.

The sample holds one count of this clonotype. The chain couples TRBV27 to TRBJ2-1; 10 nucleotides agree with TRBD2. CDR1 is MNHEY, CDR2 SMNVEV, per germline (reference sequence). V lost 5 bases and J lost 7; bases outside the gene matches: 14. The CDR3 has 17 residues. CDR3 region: CASSGGSRAGGPNEQFF. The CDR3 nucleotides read TGTGCCAGCAGTGGAGGATCTAGAGCGGGAGGGCCGAATGAGCAGTTCTTC.

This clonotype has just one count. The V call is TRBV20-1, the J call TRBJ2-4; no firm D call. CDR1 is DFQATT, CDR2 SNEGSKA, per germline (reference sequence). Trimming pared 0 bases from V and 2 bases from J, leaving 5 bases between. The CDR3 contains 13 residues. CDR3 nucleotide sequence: TGCAGTGCTAGAGACGGCACCAAAAACATTCAGTACTTC. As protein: CSARDGTKNIQYF.

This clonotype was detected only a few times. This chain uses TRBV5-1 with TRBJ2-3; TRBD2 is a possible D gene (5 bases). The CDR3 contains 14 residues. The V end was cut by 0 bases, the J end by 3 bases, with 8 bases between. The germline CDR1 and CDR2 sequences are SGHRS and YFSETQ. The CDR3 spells CASSLGERTDTQYF. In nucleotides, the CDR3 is TGCGCCAGCAGCTTGGGGGAGCGTACAGATACGCAGTATTTT.

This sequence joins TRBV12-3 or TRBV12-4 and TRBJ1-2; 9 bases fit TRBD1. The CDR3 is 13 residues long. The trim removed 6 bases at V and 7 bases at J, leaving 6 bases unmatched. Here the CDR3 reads CASSQRDRVGYTF. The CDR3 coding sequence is TGTGCCAGCAGCCAACGGGACAGGGTTGGCTACACCTTC.

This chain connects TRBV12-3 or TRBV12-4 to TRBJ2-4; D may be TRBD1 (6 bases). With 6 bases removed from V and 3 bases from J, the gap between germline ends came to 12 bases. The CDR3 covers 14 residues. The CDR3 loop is CASRTGTSKNIQYF. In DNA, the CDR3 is TGTGCCAGCAGGACCGGGACAAGCAAAAACATTCAGTACTTC.

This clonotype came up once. The CDR3 protein is CASRSGGALYEQYF. The CDR3 bases are TGTGCCAGCAGATCTGGCGGGGCCCTCTACGAGCAGTACTTC. The chain combines TRBV12-3 or TRBV12-4 with TRBJ2-7; maybe TRBD2 (6 bases). The CDR3 length is 14 residues. Trimming cost V 6 bases and J 3 bases, with 15 bases left between them.